This T cell receptor (beta chain) was observed in a study of blood T cell repertoires in COVID-19. Per the original data handling: Scientists estimated how many nucleated cells there were by amplifying reference gene primers. Assay: immunoSEQ multiplex PCR; the TCRdb copy retains only in-frame clones and omits some. V and J calls and clone size are those listed in that table; D and trimming were worked out from the DNA. The table has roughly 66,000 clones, roughly 82% seen once; the top ten hold less than 8.5%. The CDR3 loop spans 16 amino acids. CDR1 is ENHRY and CDR2 is SYGVKD in the germline V gene. V gave up 6 bases and J gave up 5 bases; unmatched junction bases: 13.

The sequenced material came from peripheral blood. The TCR sequence derives from a man aged 55 to 70 with acute or convalescent COVID-19. The chain couples TRBV10-3 to TRBJ2-7; TRBD1 aligns across 10 bases. In DNA, the CDR3 is TGTGCCATCAGCGGTTTACCTCCGGGGACAGGGGACGAGCAGTACTTC. Protein: CAISGLPPGTGDEQYF.